This is a list of T cell receptor beta chains from one sample in a study of PD-1 blockade in classical Hodgkin lymphoma. Generated by immunoSEQ multiplex PCR, the TCRdb table keeps only in-frame clones and is missing some. This repertoire shows 15,000 to 20,000 clones, about four fifths found once; its top ten account for about a sixth. This sample comprised peripheral blood mononuclear cells (PBMCs), obtained before the second cycle of nivolumab. These receptors all come from a human donor with classical Hodgkin lymphoma. CDR3s include the opening cysteine and the closing phenylalanine or tryptophan. A D gene is named only where the DNA matches it firmly. Expanded clones get a size class; other rows say once, few or many, or leave the size out.

clone_size: -; d_call: -; j_call: TRBJ2-2; v_call: TRBV18; cdr3_nt: TGTGCCAGCTCATGGGATCCGGGGTCCGGGGAGCTGTTTTTT; cdr3_aa: CASSWDPGSGELFF
clone_size: -; d_call: -; j_call: TRBJ2-1; v_call: TRBV4-3; cdr3_nt: TGCGCCAGCAGCCAAGATGTGGTGGTCCATGAGCAGTTCTTC; cdr3_aa: CASSQDVVVHEQFF
clone_size: few; d_call: -; j_call: TRBJ1-1; v_call: TRBV29-1; cdr3_nt: TGCAGCGTTAAGAGGGGCTCGAACACTGAAGCTTTCTTT; cdr3_aa: CSVKRGSNTEAFF
clone_size: -; d_call: -; j_call: TRBJ2-1; v_call: TRBV11-2; cdr3_nt: TGTGCCAGCAGCTTAACCTGGCGGGACGGGAACAATGAGCAGTTCTTC; cdr3_aa: CASSLTWRDGNNEQFF
clone_size: once; d_call: -; j_call: TRBJ1-4; v_call: TRBV11-2; cdr3_nt: TGTGCCAGCAGCTTAGTCCCGTTCGCAACTAATGAAAAACTGTTTTTT; cdr3_aa: CASSLVPFATNEKLFF
clone_size: -; d_call: TRBD2; j_call: TRBJ2-2; v_call: TRBV28; cdr3_nt: TGTGCCAGCAGTTTAGGACTAGCAGGCGGGGAGCTGTTTTTT; cdr3_aa: CASSLGLAGGELFF
clone_size: -; d_call: -; j_call: TRBJ1-2; v_call: TRBV6-5; cdr3_nt: TGTGCCAGCAGGCCAGCAGGGGCCGTCAACTATGGCTATACCTTC; cdr3_aa: CASRPAGAVNYGYTF
clone_size: -; d_call: TRBD1; j_call: TRBJ2-5; v_call: TRBV5-5; cdr3_nt: TGTGCCAGCAGCTTGGGAACCTATCAACAGGGGGCACGAGAGACCCAGTACTTC; cdr3_aa: CASSLGTYQQGARETQYF
clone_size: -; d_call: -; j_call: TRBJ2-2; v_call: TRBV7-3; cdr3_nt: TGTGCCAGCAGCTTAATGGCGACAGGATCGTCTAGGGCCGGGGAGCTGTTTTTT; cdr3_aa: CASSLMATGSSRAGELFF
clone_size: few; d_call: -; j_call: TRBJ1-5; v_call: TRBV5-8; cdr3_nt: TGTGCCAGCAGCTTACAGGGCTATAGCAATCAGCCCCAGCATTTT; cdr3_aa: CASSLQGYSNQPQHF
clone_size: -; d_call: -; j_call: TRBJ2-7; v_call: TRBV5-1; cdr3_nt: TGCGCCAGCAGCTCCGGGTTGAGCTCCTACGAGCAGTACTTC; cdr3_aa: CASSSGLSSYEQYF
clone_size: -; d_call: -; j_call: TRBJ2-6; v_call: TRBV4-3; cdr3_nt: TGCGCCAGCAGCCAGGAGTTCCAATTTTCTGGGGCCAACGTCCTGACTTTC; cdr3_aa: CASSQEFQFSGANVLTF
clone_size: -; d_call: -; j_call: TRBJ1-2; v_call: TRBV2; cdr3_nt: TGTGCCAGCAGTGCACATCTGACACCTACTAACTATGGCTACACCTTC; cdr3_aa: CASSAHLTPTNYGYTF
clone_size: -; d_call: TRBD1; j_call: TRBJ1-2; v_call: TRBV28; cdr3_nt: TGTGCCAGCAGTTTCGGACAGGCCTATGGCTACACCTTC; cdr3_aa: CASSFGQAYGYTF
clone_size: -; d_call: -; j_call: TRBJ1-5; v_call: TRBV6-5; cdr3_nt: TGTGCCAGCAGTTATGGTTATAGCAATCAGCCCCAGCATTTT; cdr3_aa: CASSYGYSNQPQHF
clone_size: -; d_call: -; j_call: TRBJ1-2; v_call: TRBV18; cdr3_nt: TGTGCCAGCTCCGTCTACAGGGAGACGGATGGCTACACCTTC; cdr3_aa: CASSVYRETDGYTF
clone_size: -; d_call: -; j_call: TRBJ1-2; v_call: TRBV7-9; cdr3_nt: TGTGCCAGCAGCAAAATTCTCTATGGCTACACCTTC; cdr3_aa: CASSKILYGYTF
clone_size: -; d_call: -; j_call: TRBJ2-4; v_call: TRBV9; cdr3_nt: TGTGCCAGCAGCGTAAGAACCCTTCGGGGCGGTCGGGCCAAAAACATTCAGTACTTC; cdr3_aa: CASSVRTLRGGRAKNIQYF
clone_size: -; d_call: -; j_call: TRBJ2-7; v_call: TRBV25-1; cdr3_nt: TGTGCCAGCAGTGAGGGGGGTACTTTGAGCTCCTACGAGCAGTACTTC; cdr3_aa: CASSEGGTLSSYEQYF
clone_size: -; d_call: TRBD2; j_call: TRBJ2-1; v_call: TRBV10-3; cdr3_nt: TGTGCCACTTTCGGGACTAGCGGGGGGACTTACAATGAGCAGTTCTTC; cdr3_aa: CATFGTSGGTYNEQFF
clone_size: -; d_call: -; j_call: TRBJ2-2; v_call: TRBV4-3; cdr3_nt: TGCGCCAGCAGCCAAGATCTGGGGGTGGACACCGGGGAGCTGTTTTTT; cdr3_aa: CASSQDLGVDTGELFF
clone_size: -; d_call: -; j_call: TRBJ2-7; v_call: TRBV29-1; cdr3_nt: TGCAGCGTGAGGGGGGGACTGCGGTACGAGCAGTACTTC; cdr3_aa: CSVRGGLRYEQYF
clone_size: -; d_call: -; j_call: TRBJ2-1; v_call: TRBV2; cdr3_nt: TGTGCCAGCAATCCGGGATCCTACAATGAGCAGTTCTTC; cdr3_aa: CASNPGSYNEQFF
clone_size: -; d_call: TRBD1; j_call: TRBJ1-6; v_call: TRBV18; cdr3_nt: TGTGCCAGCTCAGCGAATACAGGGGATTCACCCCTCCACTTT; cdr3_aa: CASSANTGDSPLHF
clone_size: few; d_call: -; j_call: TRBJ2-2; v_call: TRBV12-5; cdr3_nt: TGTGCTAGTGCCCTTGCGGGTCCCGGGGAGCTGTTTTTT; cdr3_aa: CASALAGPGELFF
clone_size: -; d_call: TRBD1; j_call: TRBJ2-1; v_call: TRBV6-5; cdr3_nt: TGTGCCAGCAGATCGACAGGGCACAATGAGCAGTTCTTC; cdr3_aa: CASRSTGHNEQFF